This T cell receptor (beta chain) was identified during a study of CD8+CD57+ T cells in acquired aplastic anemia. At the level of the study: Roughly 3 ug was the average amount of DNA from sorted CD4+ and CD8+ cells. The study obtained around 10 million reads on average for CD4+ cells from healthy donors. Findings of the study overall: CD8+ Simpson's diversity showed no significant patient-control difference.

The CDR3 is made up of 14 amino acids. CDR1 is MNHNS, CDR2 SASEGT, per germline. Trimming cost V 2 bases and J 1 base, with 8 bases left between them. With regard to this clonotype: Its antigen is as yet unknown.

Genomic DNA, serving as template, underwent TCR beta VDJ and CDR3 profiling. From the reads, TCRdb called clonotypes with MiXCR, one entry per CDR3 protein. The sample carries around 170,000 distinct CDR3 sequences, 35% to 50% recorded once. The sample consisted of sorted CD4+, CD8+, or CD8+CD57+ T cells (not recorded which) from PBMCs. The TCR originated in a human donor in good health. The rearrangement joins TRBV6-1 to TRBJ1-1; the D is unclear. In DNA form, the CDR3 reads TGTGCCAGCAGTGAATCCCTGAAGAACACTGAAGCTTTCTTT. This codes for CASSESLKNTEAFF.